The source of this TCR beta chain is a study of regulatory T cells. Study conclusions and caveats: Hydrophobic residues at CDR3 positions 6 and 7 were enriched in conventional CD4+ T cells of CD3G-deficient patients. Regulatory T cells showed the strongest V-J pair restriction and V/J gene skewing among patient repertoires.

Autoimmunity was present in every CD3G-deficient patient, worse in two. At testing, patients were 2 to 39 years old, with reduced naive and increased memory T-cell proportions. Sorting split CD4+ cells into CD25-high CD127-low Tregs and CD25-low CD127-high conventional T cells. The PCR used 52 TRBV and 13 TRBJ primers. Produced via immunoSEQ multiplex PCR; TCRdb's table is partial and in-frame only. The profile covers some 20,000 clones, with more than 70% appearing a single time and about 1.3% taken by the ten largest. Concerning this clone: Its matching antigen is unknown.

V gave up 4 bases and J gave up 8 bases, with 14 bases separating them. The CDR3 length is 13 residues. Germline CDR1 MNHNS, CDR2 SASEGT. Sequencing was performed on conventional CD4+ T cells sorted from blood. J is TRBJ1-2 and V is TRBV6-1, with a weak D call TRBD1 (6 bases). The sequence was obtained from a child younger than 18 with CD3G deficiency. The CDR3 coding sequence is TGTGCCAGCAGTGCCCTCAGGGGTCGGGGCTACACCTTC. Its protein product is CASSALRGRGYTF.